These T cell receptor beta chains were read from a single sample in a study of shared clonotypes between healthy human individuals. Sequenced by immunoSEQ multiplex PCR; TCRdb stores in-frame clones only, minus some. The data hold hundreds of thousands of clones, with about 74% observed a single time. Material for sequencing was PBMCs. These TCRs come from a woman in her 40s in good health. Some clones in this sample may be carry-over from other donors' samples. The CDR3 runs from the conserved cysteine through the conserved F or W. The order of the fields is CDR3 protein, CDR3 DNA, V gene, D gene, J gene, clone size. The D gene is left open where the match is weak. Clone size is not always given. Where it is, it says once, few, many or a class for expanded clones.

CASRPTGTYEQYF	TGTGCCAGTAGGCCCACCGGGACCTACGAGCAGTACTTC	TRBV19	.	TRBJ2-7	many
CSAGGGRSSSNQPQHF	TGCAGCGCCGGTGGGGGCAGGAGCTCCAGCAATCAGCCCCAGCATTTT	TRBV29-1	.	TRBJ1-5	.
CASSLLGTDTQYF	TGTGCCAGCAGCCTTCTTGGGACCGATACGCAGTATTTT	TRBV7-9	.	TRBJ2-3	.
CASSLRTRDGDTQYF	TGTGCCAGCAGCTTGCGGACTAGGGACGGGGATACGCAGTATTTT	TRBV11-3	TRBD2	TRBJ2-3	.
CASSSRDRDTEAFF	TGTGCCAGCAGTTCCCGGGACAGGGACACTGAAGCTTTCTTT	TRBV28	TRBD1	TRBJ1-1	.
CASSLAGTGAGGYTF	TGCGCCAGCAGCTTGGCCGGGACAGGGGCGGGTGGCTACACCTTC	TRBV5-1	TRBD1	TRBJ1-2	once
CASSPLDRLNTEAFF	TGCGCCAGCAGCCCCCTGGACAGACTGAACACTGAAGCTTTCTTT	TRBV4-1	.	TRBJ1-1	.
CASRLRGREAYEQYF	TGTGCCAGTAGACTTCGGGGCAGGGAAGCCTACGAGCAGTACTTC	TRBV19	.	TRBJ2-7	many
CAWSIGTAGFF	TGTGCCTGGAGTATTGGGACAGCGGGGTTCTTC	TRBV30	.	TRBJ2-1	.
CASSSTSGSPGANVLTF	TGTGCCAGCAGCTCTACTAGCGGGAGTCCTGGGGCCAACGTCCTGACTTTC	TRBV11-2	TRBD2	TRBJ2-6	.
CASSRGRPIHEQFF	TGTGCCAGCAGCCGGGGACGGCCCATTCATGAGCAGTTCTTC	TRBV5-6	.	TRBJ2-1	.
CASRSRESGNTIYF	TGTGCCAGCAGGTCCCGAGAGTCTGGAAACACCATATATTTT	TRBV28	.	TRBJ1-3	.
CASSRGREPSGNTIYF	TGTGCCAGCTCTCGGGGACGGGAACCCTCTGGAAACACCATATATTTT	TRBV18	.	TRBJ1-3	.
CASSLDSWGTEAFF	TGTGCCAGCAGCTTAGACTCATGGGGCACTGAAGCTTTCTTT	TRBV7-9	.	TRBJ1-1	many
CASGSFRGEQFF	TGTGCCAGCGGGTCCTTTCGGGGTGAGCAGTTCTTC	TRBV7-3	.	TRBJ2-1	.
CATAGGTTIQYF	TGTGCCACCGCAGGGGGCACCACGATTCAGTACTTC	TRBV10-3	TRBD1	TRBJ2-4	once
CASSSGQPGVSPLHF	TGCGCCAGCAGCTCCGGACAGCCGGGGGTCTCACCCCTCCACTTT	TRBV5-1	.	TRBJ1-6	.
CASSLVTGTQETQYF	TGTGCCAGCAGCTTAGTGACAGGTACACAAGAGACCCAGTACTTC	TRBV7-2	.	TRBJ2-5	.
CASRPGGDNEQFF	TGCGCCAGCAGACCAGGGGGAGACAATGAGCAGTTCTTC	TRBV5-1	TRBD1	TRBJ2-1	.
CASSLNGRAGGTDTQYF	TGTGCCAGCAGCTTAAACGGTCGGGCGGGGGGCACAGATACGCAGTATTTT	TRBV7-3	TRBD2	TRBJ2-3	once
CASSDGGTNEKLFF	TGTGCCAGTAGTGACGGAGGGACTAATGAAAAACTGTTTTTT	TRBV19	.	TRBJ1-4	few
CAISESVGTGQETQYF	TGTGCCATCAGTGAGTCTGTCGGGACAGGGCAAGAGACCCAGTACTTC	TRBV10-3	TRBD1	TRBJ2-5	.
CASSQDATGVGTGELFF	TGCGCCAGCAGCCAAGATGCTACGGGAGTCGGCACCGGGGAGCTGTTTTTT	TRBV4-1	.	TRBJ2-2	.
CAWSVSGRGTGELFF	TGTGCCTGGAGCGTTAGCGGGAGAGGCACCGGGGAGCTGTTTTTT	TRBV30	TRBD2	TRBJ2-2	.
CASSSPTGGAFF	TGTGCCAGCAGTTCACCGACGGGGGGAGCTTTCTTT	TRBV6-1	.	TRBJ1-1	few
CASSLSRDYGYTF	TGTGCCAGCAGTTTATCCAGAGACTATGGCTACACCTTC	TRBV28	.	TRBJ1-2	once
CAAQTGGSSYEQYF	TGTGCCGCCCAGACAGGGGGGAGCTCCTACGAGCAGTACTTC	TRBV30	TRBD1	TRBJ2-7	.
CASSSGTSGPYEQYF	TGCGCCAGCAGCTCCGGGACTAGCGGACCCTACGAGCAGTACTTC	TRBV5-1	TRBD2	TRBJ2-7	.
CASSSPGQDNVEQYF	TGTGCCAGCAGTTCCCCGGGACAGGATAATGTCGAGCAGTACTTC	TRBV27	TRBD1	TRBJ2-7	.
CASSPPGAGALGEQFF	TGCGCCAGCAGCCCGCCGGGAGCGGGGGCCCTGGGTGAGCAGTTCTTC	TRBV5-1	TRBD2	TRBJ2-1	once
CASSLSGADNEQFF	TGTGCCAGCAGCCTTAGCGGGGCGGACAATGAGCAGTTCTTC	TRBV11-3	TRBD2	TRBJ2-1	many
CSPTGLETQYF	TGCAGCCCAACGGGGTTAGAGACCCAGTACTTC	TRBV20-1	.	TRBJ2-5	.
CASSLRGQGALPSYNEQFF	TGTGCCAGCAGCTTAAGGGGACAGGGGGCCTTACCATCCTACAATGAGCAGTTCTTC	TRBV7-2	TRBD1	TRBJ2-1	.
CASSYYGRGYEQYF	TGTGCCAGCAGTTACTACGGGAGAGGCTACGAGCAGTACTTC	TRBV2	.	TRBJ2-7	many
CAWRTTVLRGEQYF	TGTGCCTGGAGAACTACAGTCCTTAGAGGGGAGCAGTACTTC	TRBV30	.	TRBJ2-7	.
CASSGQSSYEQYF	TGTGCCAGCAGCGGGCAGAGCTCCTACGAGCAGTACTTC	TRBV6-1	.	TRBJ2-7	.
CASREGIAGKLFF	TGTGCCAGCAGAGAGGGTATCGCGGGAAAACTGTTTTTT	TRBV2	.	TRBJ1-4	.
CASSFYPSGKSYEQYF	TGTGCCAGCAGCTTCTACCCTAGCGGGAAGTCCTACGAGCAGTACTTC	TRBV5-6	TRBD2	TRBJ2-7	.
CAWSEAAETQYF	TGTGCCTGGTCTGAGGCAGCCGAGACCCAGTACTTC	TRBV30	.	TRBJ2-5	few
CASSQDPQGITEAFF	TGCGCCAGCAGCCAAGATCCGCAGGGGATTACTGAAGCTTTCTTT	TRBV4-3	.	TRBJ1-1	once
CASSSGSRGYEQYF	TGTGCCAGCAGTTCCGGGAGTCGTGGGTACGAGCAGTACTTC	TRBV28	.	TRBJ2-7	.
CASSLLPGQTNEKLFF	TGTGCCAGTAGTCTACTACCGGGACAGACTAATGAAAAACTGTTTTTT	TRBV19	TRBD1	TRBJ1-4	.
CASSPGASYEQYF	TGTGCCAGCTCACCGGGGGCCTCCTACGAGCAGTACTTC	TRBV18	.	TRBJ2-7	.
CASSLAGGLPAEAFF	TGCGCCAGCAGCTTGGCCGGGGGGCTACCGGCTGAAGCTTTCTTT	TRBV5-1	.	TRBJ1-1	few
CASSSQPMREGGLEQFF	TGCGCCAGCAGTTCCCAACCCATGCGGGAGGGGGGGTTGGAGCAGTTCTTC	TRBV5-1	TRBD2	TRBJ2-1	once
CASSLRDQPQHF	TGTGCCAGCAGTCTGAGGGATCAGCCCCAGCATTTT	TRBV28	.	TRBJ1-5	.
CASSYSGGELFF	TGTGCCAGCAGTTACTCGGGGGGGGAGCTGTTTTTT	TRBV6-5	.	TRBJ2-2	.
CSATPGHEQYF	TGCAGTGCAACACCTGGCCACGAGCAGTACTTC	TRBV20-1	.	TRBJ2-7	once
CASSLIGQASNQPQHF	TGTGCCAGCAGTTTAATTGGACAGGCTAGCAATCAGCCCCAGCATTTT	TRBV28	TRBD1	TRBJ1-5	.
CASSGRLAGAYNEQFF	TGTGCCAGCAGTGGTAGACTAGCGGGAGCTTACAATGAGCAGTTCTTC	TRBV6-1	TRBD2	TRBJ2-1	once
CASPSDTNEAFF	TGTGCCAGCCCCTCTGACACCAATGAAGCTTTCTTT	TRBV2	.	TRBJ1-1	.